These 11 T cell receptor beta chains share one sample of origin, sequenced in a study of regulatory T cells in long-lasting Graves disease. iRepertoire HTBI primers and Arm-PCR of CDR3 regions built TCR beta libraries. MiXCR, applied by TCRdb to the multiplex PCR reads, yields one record per CDR3 protein. The sample contains around 460,000 distinct CDR3 sequences, 20% to 25% of which appear only once. The time point: persistent/refractory GD, antithyroid drugs over 5 years with positive TRAb. PBMC RNA served as the TCR library source. This specimen consisted of peripheral blood mononuclear cells (PBMCs), obtained when the disease was refractory, from a patient treated with antithyroid drugs. These TCRs come from a female donor with Graves disease.

This rearrangement joins TRBV7-6 to TRBJ1-1; no clear D gene. CDR3 length equals 14 residues. V was shortened by 5 bases and J by 5 bases, with 15 bases between the two germline ends. Germline V gives CDR1 SGHVS, CDR2 FNYEAQ. CDR3 DNA sequence: TGTGCCAGCAGCCCGAGCAGAGGTGGAACTGAAGCTTTCTTT. Protein sequence: CASSPSRGGTEAFF.

This clonotype was detected many times. The chain combines TRBV20-1 with TRBJ1-5; D is ambiguous. Between the trimmed V and J ends, which lost 3 bases and 3 bases, there was a span of 9 bases. The germline gives CDR1 DFQATT, CDR2 SNEGSKA (reference sequence). The CDR3 contains 13 residues. The CDR3 here is CSASQGSNQPQHF. CDR3 in DNA: TGCAGTGCTAGCCAAGGGTCCAATCAGCCCCAGCATTTT.

The rearrangement links TRBV7-9 to TRBJ1-4; D possibly corresponds to TRBD1 (6 bases). CDR3 size: 14 residues. The germline V and J ends were trimmed by 7 bases and 7 bases, with 16 bases remaining between them. Germline V CDR1 and CDR2: SEHNR, FQNEAQ (reference sequence). As DNA, the CDR3 is TGTGCCAGCACCCCTGGGGGGGCCGGTGAAAAACTGTTTTTT. Protein: CASTPGGAGEKLFF.

This chain connects TRBV5-1 to TRBJ2-7, with 7 nucleotides matching TRBD1. The ends lost 7 bases at V and 3 bases at J; junction bases unmatched: 16. Looked up from germline, CDR1 is SGHRS and CDR2 is YFSETQ. CDR3 length: 16 residues. The CDR3: CASRQGPENDHYEQYF. In DNA form, the CDR3 reads TGCGCCAGCCGACAGGGTCCCGAGAACGATCACTACGAGCAGTACTTC.

Concerning this clonotype itself: In this CDR3 the conserved last residue, phenylalanine or tryptophan, is missing, so a read error is likely. This chain links TRBV10-3 with TRBJ1-1; no reliable D call. The CDR3 spans 13 residues. V gave up 2 bases and J gave up 7 bases, with 11 bases separating them. Germline lookup yields CDR1 ENHRY and CDR2 SYGVKD. The CDR3 nucleotides are TGTGCCATCAGTGAGACGGACGGCCTTGAAGCTTTCTCT. Translation: CAISETDGLEAFS.

The CDR3 region has the DNA TGTGCCAGCAGTCCCAGGACTAGCGGGAGAGGTTTTAGTGAGCAGTTCTTC. This sequence encodes CASSPRTSGRGFSEQFF. The rearrangement links TRBV27 to TRBJ2-1; 13 bases map to TRBD2. V was pared by 5 bases and J by 9 bases, with 13 bases of the junction left unmatched. CDR3 length: 17 residues. Per the germline V gene, CDR1 is MNHEY and CDR2 is SMNVEV (reference sequence).

A word on this clonotype: A junction end diverges from the germline sequence, so it may reflect a read error. The V call is TRBV20-1, the J call TRBJ1-1, with 7 bases identical to TRBD1. CDR1 DFQATT and CDR2 SNEGSKA come from the germline V gene (reference sequence). CDR3 length: 13 amino acids. CDR3 DNA sequence: TGCAATGCTAGAGACAGGGCGAAGACTGAAGCTTTCTTT. Its protein product is CNARDRAKTEAFF.

The V gene is TRBV7-4, the J gene TRBJ1-5, with D possibly matching TRBD1 (6 bases). Trimming removed 5 bases from V and 3 bases from J, with 14 bases in between. Germline V lookup: CDR1 SGHVT, CDR2 SQSDAQ. This CDR3 region has 15 residues. The CDR3 DNA follows: TGTGCCAGCAGCGATGGGGGCAGGATCAATCAGCCCCAGCATTTT. Its translation: CASSDGGRINQPQHF.

This clonotype came up a few times. The CDR3 DNA sequence: TGTGCCAGCAGCCCTCAGGGAGGGAACACTGAAGCTTTCTTT. Its protein product is CASSPQGGNTEAFF. This sequence joins TRBV7-9 and TRBJ1-1; possibly TRBD1 for D (5 bases). The V end was cut by 5 bases, the J end by 1 base, with 11 bases between. This CDR3 is built from 14 residues. Looked up from germline, CDR1 is SEHNR and CDR2 is FQNEAQ (reference sequence).

This clonotype was recorded a few times. This chain links TRBV6-1 with TRBJ1-6; 9 bases agree with TRBD1. Germline V gene lookup returns CDR1 MNHNS and CDR2 SASEGT. The CDR3 consists of 14 residues. Trimming cost V 6 bases and J 13 bases; bases outside gene matches: 10. The CDR3 region has the DNA TGTGCCAGCAGAACTACAGGGGGCTGCTTTCCCCTCCACTTT. It encodes CASRTTGGCFPLHF.

This clonotype has only a few counts. The J gene is TRBJ2-7, the V gene TRBV5-1, with D possibly called TRBD1 or TRBD2 (5 bases each). The V gene's germline CDR1 is SGHRS and CDR2 YFSETQ. There are 13 residues in the CDR3. V lost 3 bases to trimming and J lost 5 bases, with 12 bases between them. The CDR3 bases are TGCGCCAGCAGCTGGGGGACGCTTGACGAGCAGTACTTC. This translates into CASSWGTLDEQYF.